This TCR beta chain was profiled in a study of T cells after yellow fever vaccination. Whole-study context: Fractions of low cell number were prepared using SMART-Seq v4 Ultra Low Input.

About this clonotype itself: Antigen: not known.

Findings and limits, study-wide: Once the booster was given, most primary-vaccination clones reappeared, at approximately 97% for CD4 and approximately 88% for CD8. The CD4 and CD8 compartments had a small share of their clonotypes in common.

A universal primer site and UMIs were added as TCR cDNA was made by 5'RACE template switching. TCRdb called the 5' RACE reads again in MiXCR, with one record for every CDR3 protein. The sample contains about 350,000 distinct CDR3 sequences, over 4% of which appear only once. V lost 0 bases to trimming and J lost 3 bases, with 9 bases between them. The CDR3 loop spans 14 amino acids. Germline-derived CDR1 and CDR2 are PRHDT and FYEKMQ (reference sequence). The source was PBMCs, collected 5 days after the yellow fever booster vaccination. V gene TRBV13 combines with J gene TRBJ2-7; D call uncertain. The clonotype comes from a man younger than 35 who received the YFV17D yellow fever vaccine. DNA of the CDR3: TGTGCCAGCAGCTTAGGTGGCAGGAGCTACGAGCAGTACGTC. The encoded protein is CASSLGGRSYEQYV.